This T cell receptor beta chain was identified in a study of cytomegalovirus exposure and HLA in healthy donors. Whole-study findings and limits: Segments of the TCR beta V type were, in most cases, productive about 90% or about 30% of the time in an earlier analysis. The dataset shows that most TCR sequences were rare, while some public TCRs occurred in many donors. Most subjects had HLA-A and HLA-B alleles reportedly predicted accurately by TCR beta sequences. Follow-up analysis later connected one missense variant in DCLRE1C with trimming of TCR beta V- and J-genes.

On this clone itself: Antigen specificity is unknown.

The PCR made use of 60 Vbeta and 13 Jbeta primers. Data came from immunoSEQ multiplex PCR; TCRdb stores just in-frame clones and leaves some out. The data hold about 200,000 clones, with roughly four fifths observed a single time. In germline, CDR1 is KGHSH, CDR2 LQKENI. Between the trimmed V and J ends, which lost 3 bases and 3 bases, there was a span of 15 bases. The CDR3 spans 16 residues. The TCR comes from a boy aged 2 to 10 in good health and CMV-seronegative. The sequenced material came from PBMCs. The V gene is TRBV18, the J gene TRBJ1-3; D gene unclear. CDR3 DNA: TGTGCCAGCTCACCGCAGTTGTTCGGAGGTGGAAACACCATATATTTT. This gives the protein CASSPQLFGGGNTIYF.